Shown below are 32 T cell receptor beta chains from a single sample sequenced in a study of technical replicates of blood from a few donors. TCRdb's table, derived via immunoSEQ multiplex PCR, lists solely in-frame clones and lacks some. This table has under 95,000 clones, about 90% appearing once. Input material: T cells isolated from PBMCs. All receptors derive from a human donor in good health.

The CDR3 spells CASSPGQGTNEQFF. The DNA for the CDR3 is TGTGCCAGCAGTCCGGGACAGGGGACGAATGAGCAGTTCTTC. This chain links TRBV5-8 with TRBJ2-1; 10 bases map to TRBD1. The V gene end was trimmed by 5 bases and the J gene end by 7 bases; junction bases not matched to a gene: 6. Germline V gene data show CDR1 as SGHTS and CDR2 as YDEGEE. This CDR3 contains 14 residues.

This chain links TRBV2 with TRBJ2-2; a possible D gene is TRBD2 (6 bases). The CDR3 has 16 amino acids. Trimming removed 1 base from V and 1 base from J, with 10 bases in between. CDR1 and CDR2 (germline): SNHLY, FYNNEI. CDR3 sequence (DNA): TGTGCCAGCAGTGAAGGGGCGGGAAAGAACACCGGGGAGCTGTTTTTT. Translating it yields CASSEGAGKNTGELFF.

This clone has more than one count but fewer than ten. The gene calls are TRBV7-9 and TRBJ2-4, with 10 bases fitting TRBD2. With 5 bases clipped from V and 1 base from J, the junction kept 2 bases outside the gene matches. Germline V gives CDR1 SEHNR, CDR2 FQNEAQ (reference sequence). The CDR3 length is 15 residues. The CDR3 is CASSRAGGAKNIQYF. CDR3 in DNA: TGTGCCAGCAGCCGAGCGGGAGGGGCCAAAAACATTCAGTACTTC.

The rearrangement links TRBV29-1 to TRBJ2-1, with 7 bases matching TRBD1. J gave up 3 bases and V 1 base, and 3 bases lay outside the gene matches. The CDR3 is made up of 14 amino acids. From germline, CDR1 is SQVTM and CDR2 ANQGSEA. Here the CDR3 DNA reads TGCAGCGTTGAAGGGCAGGGGGTCTACAATGAGCAGTTCTTC. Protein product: CSVEGQGVYNEQFF.

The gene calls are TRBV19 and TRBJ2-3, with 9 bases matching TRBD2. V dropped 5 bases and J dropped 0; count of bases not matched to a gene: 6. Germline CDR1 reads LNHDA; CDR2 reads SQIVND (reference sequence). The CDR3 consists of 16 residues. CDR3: CASSERLAVSTDTQYF. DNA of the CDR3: TGTGCCAGTAGTGAACGACTAGCGGTAAGCACAGATACGCAGTATTTT.

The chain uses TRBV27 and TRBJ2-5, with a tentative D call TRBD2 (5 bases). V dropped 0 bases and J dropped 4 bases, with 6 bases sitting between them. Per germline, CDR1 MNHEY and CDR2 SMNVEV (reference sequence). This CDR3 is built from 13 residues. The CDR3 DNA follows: TGTGCCAGCAGTTTATCGGCGGGAGAGACCCAGTACTTC. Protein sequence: CASSLSAGETQYF.

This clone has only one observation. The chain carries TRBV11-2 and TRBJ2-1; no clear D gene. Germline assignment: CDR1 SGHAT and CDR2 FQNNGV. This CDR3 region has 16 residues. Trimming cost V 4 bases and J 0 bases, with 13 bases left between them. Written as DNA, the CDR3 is TGTGCCAGCAGCTACAGTCGGCTCAGCTCCTACAATGAGCAGTTCTTC. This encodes CASSYSRLSSYNEQFF. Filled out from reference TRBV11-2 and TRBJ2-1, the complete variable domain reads EAGVAQSPRYKIIEKRQSVAFWCNPISGHATLYWYQQILGQGPKLLIQFQNNGVVDDSQLPKDRFSAERLKGVDSTLKIQPAKLEDSAVYLCASSYSRLSSYNEQFFGPGTRLTVL.

The CDR3 here is CASSVGLGSDTQYF. The CDR3 region has the DNA TGTGCCAGCAGCGTAGGGCTAGGCTCGGATACGCAGTATTTT. This sequence joins TRBV9 and TRBJ2-3; unclear D gene. Germline-derived CDR1 and CDR2 are SGDLS and YYNGEE. The ends were cut back, 0 bases at V and 6 bases at J, with 11 bases in the middle. The CDR3 covers 14 residues.

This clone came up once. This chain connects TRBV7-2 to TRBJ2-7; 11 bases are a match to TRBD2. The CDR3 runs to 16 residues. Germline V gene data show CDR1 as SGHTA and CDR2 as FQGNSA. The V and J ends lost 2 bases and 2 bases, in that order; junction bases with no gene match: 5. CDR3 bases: TGTGCCAGCAGCTTACCGTTAGCGGGAGGGACCTACGAGCAGTACTTC. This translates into CASSLPLAGGTYEQYF.

CDR3 region: CAISPKAGQTYEQYF. In DNA, the CDR3 is TGTGCCATCAGTCCTAAAGCGGGCCAGACCTACGAGCAGTACTTC. This chain joins TRBV10-3 and TRBJ2-7; a weak D match, TRBD2 (6 bases). Germline-derived CDR1 and CDR2 are ENHRY and SYGVKD. Trimming took 5 bases from V and 2 from J, leaving 16 bases between them. The CDR3 covers 15 residues.

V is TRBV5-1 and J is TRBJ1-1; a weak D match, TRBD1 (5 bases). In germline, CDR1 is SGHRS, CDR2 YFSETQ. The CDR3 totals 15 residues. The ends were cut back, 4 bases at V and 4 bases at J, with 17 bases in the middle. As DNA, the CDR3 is TGCGCCAGCAGCGGACTGGGACTTTCGAGCACTGAAGCTTTCTTT. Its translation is CASSGLGLSSTEAFF.

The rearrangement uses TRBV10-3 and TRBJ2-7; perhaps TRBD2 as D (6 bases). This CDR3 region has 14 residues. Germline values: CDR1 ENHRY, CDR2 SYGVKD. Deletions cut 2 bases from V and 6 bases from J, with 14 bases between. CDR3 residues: CAISEGRESGEQYF. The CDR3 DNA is TGTGCCATCAGTGAGGGCCGGGAGTCAGGCGAGCAGTACTTC.

In nucleotides, the CDR3 is TGTGCCAGCTTGGCTAGCGGGATCCCCACGGGGCAGTACTTC. Protein sequence: CASLASGIPTGQYF. The gene calls are TRBV2 and TRBJ2-7; 9 nucleotides agree with TRBD2. CDR3 size: 14 residues. With V trimmed by 8 bases and J by 9 bases, 14 bases remained unmatched. CDR1 is SNHLY, CDR2 FYNNEI, per germline.

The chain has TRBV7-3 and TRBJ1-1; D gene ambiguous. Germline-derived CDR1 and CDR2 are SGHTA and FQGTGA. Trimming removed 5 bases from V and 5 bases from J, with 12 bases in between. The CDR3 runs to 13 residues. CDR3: CASSPLGGTEAFF. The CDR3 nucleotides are TGTGCCAGCAGCCCGCTAGGAGGGACTGAAGCTTTCTTT.

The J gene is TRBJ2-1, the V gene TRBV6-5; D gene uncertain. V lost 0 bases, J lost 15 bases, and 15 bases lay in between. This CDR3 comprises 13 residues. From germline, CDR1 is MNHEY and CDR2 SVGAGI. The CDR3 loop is CASSYSLLNEAFF. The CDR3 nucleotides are TGTGCCAGCAGTTACTCGCTGTTAAATGAGGCGTTCTTC.

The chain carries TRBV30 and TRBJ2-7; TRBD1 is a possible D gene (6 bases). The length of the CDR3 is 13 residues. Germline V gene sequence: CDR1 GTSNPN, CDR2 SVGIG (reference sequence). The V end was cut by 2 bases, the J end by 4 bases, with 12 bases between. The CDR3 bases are TGTGCCTGGAGTCAACAGGGTGTATACGAGCAGTACTTC. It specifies CAWSQQGVYEQYF.

The CDR3 DNA sequence: TGTGCCAGCAGCTTAGTAACTAGCGGGAGGTCGGTAAATGAGCAGTTCTTC. Amino acid sequence: CASSLVTSGRSVNEQFF. The chain has TRBV11-3 and TRBJ2-1; 12 nucleotides match TRBD2. The V gene end was trimmed by 1 base and the J gene end by 7 bases; junction bases not matched to a gene: 8. The CDR3 has 17 residues. CDR1 is SGHNT and CDR2 is YENEEA in the germline V gene.

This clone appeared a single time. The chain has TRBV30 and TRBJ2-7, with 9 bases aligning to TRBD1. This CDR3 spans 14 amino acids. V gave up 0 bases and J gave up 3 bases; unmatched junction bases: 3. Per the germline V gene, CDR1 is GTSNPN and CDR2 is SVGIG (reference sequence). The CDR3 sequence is CAWSVGTGFYEQYF. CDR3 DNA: TGTGCCTGGAGTGTAGGGACAGGGTTCTACGAGCAGTACTTC.

The DNA of the CDR3 is TGTGCCAGCAGCTCTATTAGCGGTAGTAATGAAAAACTGTTTTTT. It translates to CASSSISGSNEKLFF. The V call is TRBV7-2, the J call TRBJ1-4; D remains ambiguous. CDR1 and CDR2 (germline): SGHTA, FQGNSA. V lost 4 bases and J lost 4, with 13 bases in between. The CDR3 contains 15 residues.

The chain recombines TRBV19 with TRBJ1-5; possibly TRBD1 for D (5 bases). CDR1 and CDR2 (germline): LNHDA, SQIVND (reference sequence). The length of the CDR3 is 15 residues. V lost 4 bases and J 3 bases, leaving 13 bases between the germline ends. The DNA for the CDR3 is TGTGCCAGTAGTACGACAGCTATGACCAATCAGCCCCAGCATTTT. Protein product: CASSTTAMTNQPQHF.

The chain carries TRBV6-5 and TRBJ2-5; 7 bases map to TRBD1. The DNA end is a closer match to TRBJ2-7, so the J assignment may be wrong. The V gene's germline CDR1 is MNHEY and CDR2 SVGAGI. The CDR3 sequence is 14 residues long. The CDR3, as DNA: TGTGCCAGCAGCCGGGACAGCTTTTCCTACGAGCAGTACTTC. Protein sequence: CASSRDSFSYEQYF.

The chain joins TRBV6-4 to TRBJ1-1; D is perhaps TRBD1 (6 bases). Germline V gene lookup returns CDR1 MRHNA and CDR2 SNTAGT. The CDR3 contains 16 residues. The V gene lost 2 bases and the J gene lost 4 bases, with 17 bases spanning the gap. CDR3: CASSDQAGAGGTEAFF. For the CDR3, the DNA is TGTGCCAGCAGTGACCAGGCAGGGGCAGGTGGCACTGAAGCTTTCTTT.

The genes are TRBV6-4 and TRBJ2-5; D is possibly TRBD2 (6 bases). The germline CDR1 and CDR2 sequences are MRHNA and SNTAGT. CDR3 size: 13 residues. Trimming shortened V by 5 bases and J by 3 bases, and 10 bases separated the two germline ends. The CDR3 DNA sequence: TGTGCCAGCAGTCGTGAGCGGGAAGAGACCCAGTACTTC. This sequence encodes CASSREREETQYF.

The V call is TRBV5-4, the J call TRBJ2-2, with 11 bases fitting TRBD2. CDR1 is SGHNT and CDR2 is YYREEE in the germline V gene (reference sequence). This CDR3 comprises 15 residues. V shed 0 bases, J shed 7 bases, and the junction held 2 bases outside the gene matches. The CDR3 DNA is TGTGCCAGCAGCTTGGGACTAGCGGGAAGCGGGGAGCTGTTTTTT. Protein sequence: CASSLGLAGSGELFF.

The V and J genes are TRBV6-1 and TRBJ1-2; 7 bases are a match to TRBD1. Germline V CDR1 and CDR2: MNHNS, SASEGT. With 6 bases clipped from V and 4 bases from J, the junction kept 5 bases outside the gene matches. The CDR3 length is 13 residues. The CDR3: CASSRTGGYGYTF. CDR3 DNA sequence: TGTGCCAGCAGCCGGACAGGAGGCTATGGCTACACCTTC.

The CDR3 sequence is CASSLLAGGSYEQYF. The CDR3 nucleotides read TGCGCCAGCAGCCTCTTGGCGGGAGGCAGCTACGAGCAGTACTTC. The rearrangement uses TRBV4-1 and TRBJ2-7; TRBD2 matches 8 bases. Germline V gene sequence: CDR1 MGHRA, CDR2 YSYEKL. J lost 3 bases, V lost 4 bases, and 8 bases had no gene match. The length of the CDR3 is 15 residues.

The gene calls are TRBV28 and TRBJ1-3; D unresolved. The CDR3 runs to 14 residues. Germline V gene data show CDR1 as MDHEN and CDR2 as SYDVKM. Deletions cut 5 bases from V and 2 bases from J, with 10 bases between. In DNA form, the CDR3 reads TGTGCCAGCAGTCCCGTTATTACTGGAAACACCATATATTTT. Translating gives CASSPVITGNTIYF.

The CDR3 is CAWSIPIGEQYF. CDR3 sequence (DNA): TGTGCCTGGAGTATTCCCATCGGGGAGCAGTACTTC. The rearrangement links TRBV30 to TRBJ2-7; D gene uncertain. Trimming took off 2 bases at V and 7 bases at J, with 12 bases between the two ends. The CDR3 consists of 12 residues. Germline-derived CDR1 and CDR2 are GTSNPN and SVGIG (reference sequence). The whole variable domain, remainder taken from reference TRBV30 and TRBJ2-7, is SQTIHQWPATLVQPVGSPLSLECTVEGTSNPNLYWYRQAAGRGLQLLFYSVGIGQISSEVPQNLSASRPQDRQFILSSKKLLLSDSGFYLCAWSIPIGEQYFGPGTRLTVT.

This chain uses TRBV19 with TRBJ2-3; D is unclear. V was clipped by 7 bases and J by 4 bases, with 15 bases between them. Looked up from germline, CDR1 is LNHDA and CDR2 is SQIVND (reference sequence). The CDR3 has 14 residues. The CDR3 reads CASKFMGVADTQYF. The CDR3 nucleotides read TGTGCCAGTAAATTTATGGGCGTCGCAGATACGCAGTATTTT.

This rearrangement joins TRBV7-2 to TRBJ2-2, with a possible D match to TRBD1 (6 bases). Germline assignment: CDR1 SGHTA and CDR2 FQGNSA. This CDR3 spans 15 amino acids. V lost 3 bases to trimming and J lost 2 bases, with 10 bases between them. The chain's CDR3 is CASSFRTVNTGELFF. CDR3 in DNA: TGTGCCAGCAGCTTCCGGACAGTTAACACCGGGGAGCTGTTTTTT. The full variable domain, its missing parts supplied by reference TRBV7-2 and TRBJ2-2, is GAGVSQSPSNKVTEKGKDVELRCDPISGHTALYWYRQSLGQGLEFLIYFQGNSAPDKSGLPSDRFSAERTGGSVSTLTIQRTQQEDSAVYLCASSFRTVNTGELFFGEGSRLTVL.

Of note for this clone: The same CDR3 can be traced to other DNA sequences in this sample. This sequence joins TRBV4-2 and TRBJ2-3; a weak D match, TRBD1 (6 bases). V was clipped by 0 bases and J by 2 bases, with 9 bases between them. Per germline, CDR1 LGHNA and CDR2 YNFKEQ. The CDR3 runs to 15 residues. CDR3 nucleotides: TGTGCCAGCAGCCAAGACAGGGGCAACACAGATACGCAGTATTTT. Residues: CASSQDRGNTDTQYF.

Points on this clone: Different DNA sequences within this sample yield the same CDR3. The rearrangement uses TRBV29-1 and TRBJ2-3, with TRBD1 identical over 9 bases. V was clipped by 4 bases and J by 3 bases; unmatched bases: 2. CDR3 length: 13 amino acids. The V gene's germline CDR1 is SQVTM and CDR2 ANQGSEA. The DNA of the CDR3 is TGCAGCGTTGCGACAGGGGGAACAGATACGCAGTATTTT. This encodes CSVATGGTDTQYF.